The clone carrying this T cell receptor beta chain was observed at least ten times. The antigen remains undetermined. The sample comes from a study of molecular identifiers for immune sequencing clone quantification. Study outcomes and limitations: Detectable among about a million naive cells, according to reports, was Jurkat TCR RNA spiked in from one cell.

Germline loops: CDR1 DFQATT, CDR2 SNEGSKA (reference sequence). Trimming removed 3 bases from V and 3 bases from J, with 11 bases in between. The CDR3 is 13 residues long. Previously described methods and listed TCR primers produced bulk TCR libraries. TCRdb independently ran MiXCR on the PCR reads; one entry per CDR3 protein. Among 60,000 to 70,000 distinct CDR3 sequences listed, about 20% were seen once. The V and J genes are TRBV20-1 and TRBJ2-5; no reliable D call. The sample was naive CD8+ T cells from blood, with Jurkat cell RNA spiked in. The sample's subset: FACS-sorted CD8+CD4-CCR7+CD45RA+ naive T cells. The receptor was isolated from a human donor in good health. Some libraries in this study had Jurkat cell RNA spiked in. The CDR3 nucleotides are TGCAGTGCTAGTAGGTCGGCAGAAGAGACCCAGTACTTC. It is translated as CSASRSAEETQYF.